This entry describes one T cell receptor (beta chain). Combining a sample-barcoded 5' primer with a J-beta primer mix, a second PCR ran for roughly 6 to 11 cycles. The template-switch adaptor was a 5' adaptor with 12 random nucleotides. It tagged each cDNA molecule. One entry per CDR3 protein results from TCRdb running MiXCR on the 5' RACE reads. This sample yields about 680,000 distinct CDR3 sequences, of which 49% are seen a single time; under 35% belongs to the top ten. The data originate from a study of blood T cells in healthy people across ages. V lost 2 bases and J lost 4; bases outside the gene matches: 8. Germline V lookup: CDR1 KGHSH, CDR2 LQKENI. The CDR3 has 16 amino acids. Each of the donors had roughly 9.3 milliliters of peripheral blood drawn into EDTA-treated Vacutainer tubes. PBMCs were isolated at a quantity of at least 6.5 million per sample.

The sequencing input was blood. The sequence derives from a woman aged 60-70 years in good health. The chain combines TRBV18 with TRBJ2-3; 8 nucleotides align to TRBD1. The CDR3 DNA follows: TGTGCCAGCTCACCATTCGGACAGGGTTCGGCAGATACGCAGTATTTT. It specifies CASSPFGQGSADTQYF.